These 12 T cell receptor beta chains came from one sample sequenced in a study of blood T cells in healthy people across ages (dated by TCRdb to 2014 to 2015). Libraries came from 5' RACE. These reads were obtained on an Illumina HiSeq 2500. A second PCR of about 6 to 12 cycles was run with a J-beta primer mix and a sample-barcoded 5' primer. TCRdb's own reprocessing of the public reads used fastp at Q25 and MiXCR and kept productive beta chains. Duplicate CDR3 protein sequences are folded into a single record with the most common DNA and genes. The sample profile shows about 290,000 distinct CDR3 sequences; roughly 26% of them were found once. The biggest ten clones account for roughly 30% of the sample. Specimen: blood. Every receptor here comes from a woman aged 70-85 years in good health.

In regard to this clonotype: An end of the junction does not agree with germline; a read error may underlie this. The rearrangement uses TRBV29-1 and TRBJ1-2; 9 bases agree with TRBD1. The CDR3 has 13 residues. The germline V gene has CDR1 SQVTM and CDR2 ANQGSEA. CDR3 bases: TGCAGCGTTGACCTCGGGACAGGGTACGGCTACGCCTTC. Its translation: CSVDLGTGYGYAF. The full variable domain, completed using reference TRBV29-1 and TRBJ1-2, is SAVISQKPSRDICQRGTSLTIQCQVDSQVTMMFWYRQQPGQSLTLIATANQGSEATYESGFVIDKFPISRPNLTFSTLTVSNMSPEDSSIYLCSVDLGTGYGYAFGSGTRLTVV.

This clonotype was seen more than once but under ten times. The chain uses TRBV20-1 and TRBJ1-1, with D uncertain. Trimming stripped 1 base from V and 8 bases from J, with 8 bases between. The CDR3 length is 11 residues. Germline V gene lookup returns CDR1 DFQATT and CDR2 SNEGSKA (reference sequence). The CDR3 here is CSARAELEAFF. The CDR3 DNA reads as TGCAGTGCTAGAGCTGAGTTGGAAGCTTTCTTT.

The genes are TRBV20-1 and TRBJ1-2, with no clear D. The CDR3 extends over 12 amino acids. CDR1 and CDR2 (germline): DFQATT, SNEGSKA (reference sequence). The V end was cut by 3 bases, the J end by 4 bases, with 9 bases between. For the CDR3, the DNA is TGCAGTGCTAGTTTGTCAGGCTATGGCTACACCTTC. It is translated as CSASLSGYGYTF.

The table lists this clonotype with many counts. The chain links TRBV29-1 to TRBJ2-5; TRBD1 matches at 7 bases. CDR1 is SQVTM and CDR2 is ANQGSEA in the germline V gene. This CDR3 contains 13 residues. The V and J ends lost 6 bases and 4 bases, in that order; junction bases with no gene match: 8. The CDR3 region has the DNA TGCAGCGTACAAATTGGACAGGTAGAGACCCAGTACTTC. Amino acid sequence: CSVQIGQVETQYF.

This chain connects TRBV4-3 to TRBJ1-1; D unclear. CDR3 length: 9 residues. Germline assignment: CDR1 LGHNA and CDR2 YSLEER. Trimming removed 0 bases at V and 14 bases at J, with 4 bases between. The CDR3 sequence is CASSQDSFF. In nucleotides, the CDR3 is TGCGCCAGCAGCCAAGATTCCTTCTTT.

This clonotype has ten or more counts. The chain carries TRBV2 and TRBJ2-7, with 8 bases matching TRBD1. CDR3 length: 14 amino acids. J was trimmed by 4 bases and V by 4 bases; bases with no gene match: 6. Germline V lookup: CDR1 SNHLY, CDR2 FYNNEI. The CDR3 here is CASSGTGKRYEQYF. CDR3 nucleotide sequence: TGTGCCAGCAGTGGGACAGGGAAGCGATACGAGCAGTACTTC.

In this sample, this clonotype turned up many times. The rearrangement joins TRBV7-3 to TRBJ2-5; D may be TRBD1 (5 bases). The CDR3 runs 13 residues. Trimming shortened V by 5 bases and J by 1 base, and 8 bases separated the two germline ends. Germline V lookup: CDR1 SGHTA, CDR2 FQGTGA. The chain's CDR3 is CASSQDTQETQYF. In nucleotides, the CDR3 is TGTGCCAGCAGCCAGGACACCCAAGAGACCCAGTACTTC.

This clonotype was seen only a few times. The genes are TRBV7-2 and TRBJ2-4, with D perhaps TRBD1 or TRBD2 (6 bases each). CDR1 and CDR2 from the germline V gene are SGHTA and FQGNSA. Deletions cut 1 base from V and 8 bases from J, with 12 bases between. This CDR3 comprises 14 residues. The CDR3 DNA sequence: TGTGCCAGCAGCTTAGTGTCGGGGGCGGACATTCAGTACTTC. This translates into CASSLVSGADIQYF.

In its sample, this clonotype was seen many times. The chain recombines TRBV3-1 with TRBJ2-5, with a tentative D call TRBD2 (5 bases). Germline V gene data show CDR1 as LGHDT and CDR2 as YNNKEL (reference sequence). This CDR3 is 16 amino acids long. V lost 0 bases to trimming and J lost 5 bases, with 16 bases between them. Here the CDR3 reads CASSQDVLAGLETQYF. The CDR3 DNA reads as TGTGCCAGCAGCCAAGATGTCCTAGCAGGTTTGGAGACCCAGTACTTC.

The rearrangement uses TRBV18 and TRBJ2-7, with 8 bases that match TRBD2. The DNA matches TRBJ2-1 better at its end, which makes the J call doubtful. The germline gives CDR1 KGHSH, CDR2 LQKENI. The CDR3 length is 15 residues. The CDR3 sequence is CASSPQTSDYNEQFF. The CDR3 DNA reads as TGTGCCAGCTCACCACAGACTAGCGACTACAATGAGCAGTTCTTC.

The V gene is TRBV7-2, the J gene TRBJ2-3; 10 bases match TRBD2. This CDR3 comprises 17 residues. The trim removed 5 bases at V and 6 bases at J, leaving 14 bases unmatched. Germline lookup yields CDR1 SGHTA and CDR2 FQGNSA. The CDR3 is CASSPPRTSGGWDTQYF. The CDR3 DNA follows: TGTGCCAGCAGCCCACCCCGGACTAGCGGAGGCTGGGATACGCAGTATTTT.

V gene TRBV20-1 combines with J gene TRBJ2-5; 11 nucleotides align to TRBD1. The J call may be in error: the DNA end matches TRBJ2-1 better. Germline CDR1 DFQATT, CDR2 SNEGSKA (reference sequence). This CDR3 is 15 amino acids long. The CDR3 loop reads CSARDGQGAGNEQFF. In nucleotides, the CDR3 is TGCAGTGCTAGAGACGGACAGGGGGCAGGGAATGAGCAGTTCTTC.